A single sample gave rise to the 15 T cell receptor beta chains below, sequenced in a study of control samples from healthy donors and cancer patients. Sequencing used immunoSEQ multiplex PCR; TCRdb keeps in-frame clones, though not all of them. This table has approximately 100,000 clones, roughly 92% appearing once. Sequenced material: blood. The receptors derive from a human donor in good health. The donor label of this sample is uncertain.

The chain uses TRBV10-3 and TRBJ1-3; D is unresolved. Trimming removed 7 bases at V and 4 bases at J, with 14 bases between. CDR1 is ENHRY and CDR2 is SYGVKD in the germline V gene. This CDR3 has 14 amino acids. Here the CDR3 DNA reads TGTGCCATCATGCCTGGCGGCGAGGGAAACACCATATATTTT. Translating gives CAIMPGGEGNTIYF.

V is TRBV5-4 and J is TRBJ1-3; the D gene is possibly TRBD1 (6 bases). Trimming left V 0 bases short and J 0 bases short, with 10 bases between. The germline gives CDR1 SGHNT, CDR2 YYREEE (reference sequence). CDR3 length equals 16 residues. CDR3 loop: CASSLDRASSGNTIYF. As DNA, the CDR3 is TGTGCCAGCAGCTTGGACAGGGCCAGCTCTGGAAACACCATATATTTT.

The CDR3 DNA sequence: TGTGCCAGCAGCACCCTAGACGGTATGAACACTGAAGCTTTCTTT. This encodes CASSTLDGMNTEAFF. The rearrangement uses TRBV5-5 and TRBJ1-1; D is undetermined. Germline assignment: CDR1 SGHKS and CDR2 YYEKEE (reference sequence). V lost 4 bases and J lost 0, with 13 bases in between. CDR3 size: 15 residues.

The CDR3 DNA follows: TGTGCCAGCAGCCAAGGAGCGGGGGGGCCTTTAAATGAGCAGTTCTTC. Encoded protein: CASSQGAGGPLNEQFF. The chain has TRBV4-2 and TRBJ2-1; 10 bases match TRBD2. Germline CDR1 reads LGHNA; CDR2 reads YNFKEQ. The CDR3 runs 16 residues. With V trimmed by 1 base and J by 7 bases, 7 bases remained unmatched.

This clone has only one observation. CDR3 protein: CASSQSPKPNEKLFF. The CDR3 nucleotides are TGTGCCAGCAGCCAATCCCCCAAGCCTAATGAAAAACTGTTTTTT. The J gene is TRBJ1-4, the V gene TRBV14, with unresolved D. Germline V CDR1 and CDR2: SGHDN, FVKESK. V was shortened by 2 bases and J by 3 bases, with 10 bases between the two germline ends. This CDR3 comprises 15 residues.

V and J are TRBV21-1 and TRBJ2-7. TRBV21-1 is a pseudogene. This CDR3 comprises 15 residues. The CDR3 DNA is TGTGCCAGCAGCAAGCTCCGGGACGCCAGCTACGAGCAGTACGTC. The encoded protein is CASSKLRDASYEQYV.

The chain uses TRBV5-1 and TRBJ1-6, with unresolved D. V was pared by 4 bases and J by 0 bases, with 8 bases between. Germline lookup yields CDR1 SGHRS and CDR2 YFSETQ. The CDR3 runs 15 residues. In nucleotides, the CDR3 is TGCGCCAGCAGCGACTCCAGCTCCTATAATTCACCCCTCCACTTT. Translating it yields CASSDSSSYNSPLHF.

The V call is TRBV30, the J call TRBJ1-1; tentatively, D is TRBD1 (6 bases). This CDR3 is built from 16 residues. The germline CDR1 and CDR2 sequences are GTSNPN and SVGIG (reference sequence). Trimming shortened V by 0 bases and J by 0 bases, and 14 bases separated the two germline ends. Here the CDR3 reads CAWSVTGRGVNTEAFF. The CDR3 nucleotides read TGTGCCTGGAGTGTAACGGGCAGGGGAGTGAACACTGAAGCTTTCTTT.

The chain has TRBV7-2 and TRBJ2-1; perhaps TRBD2 as D (5 bases). Germline CDR1 is SGHTA and CDR2 is FQGNSA. The CDR3 loop spans 13 amino acids. V was pared by 3 bases and J by 8 bases, with 11 bases between. CDR3 region: CASSLKGSHEQFF. As DNA, the CDR3 is TGTGCCAGCAGCTTGAAAGGGAGTCATGAGCAGTTCTTC. The full variable domain, in which reference TRBV7-2 and TRBJ2-1 provide the parts outside the CDR3, is GAGVSQSPSNKVTEKGKDVELRCDPISGHTALYWYRQSLGQGLEFLIYFQGNSAPDKSGLPSDRFSAERTGGSVSTLTIQRTQQEDSAVYLCASSLKGSHEQFFGPGTRLTVL.

The chain uses TRBV10-3 and TRBJ1-5; D unresolved. Germline-derived CDR1 and CDR2 are ENHRY and SYGVKD. V was clipped by 3 bases and J by 4 bases, with 13 bases between them. The CDR3 sequence is 15 residues long. CDR3 region: CAISEGQESNQPQHF. The CDR3 nucleotides read TGTGCCATCAGTGAAGGGCAGGAGTCTAATCAGCCCCAGCATTTT.

The chain joins TRBV12-3 or TRBV12-4 to TRBJ1-1; D remains ambiguous. CDR3 size: 12 residues. V dropped 2 bases and J dropped 8 bases, with 9 bases sitting between them. The CDR3, as DNA: TGTGCCAGCAGTTTACCAGCTACCGAAGCTTTCTTT. Encoded protein: CASSLPATEAFF.

The chain couples TRBV19 to TRBJ2-5, with TRBD1 as a possible D gene (5 bases). V shed 4 bases and J shed 1 base, with 10 bases lying between them. This CDR3 is 14 amino acids long. The V gene's germline CDR1 is LNHDA and CDR2 SQIVND (reference sequence). Here the CDR3 reads CASSTRQTQETQYF. In nucleotides, the CDR3 is TGTGCCAGTAGTACCCGACAGACCCAAGAGACCCAGTACTTC.

The V gene is TRBV10-1, the J gene TRBJ2-2; weak D call: TRBD1 (5 bases). Deletions cut 0 bases from V and 6 bases from J, with 11 bases between. The V gene's germline CDR1 is WNHNN and CDR2 SYGVQD (reference sequence). This CDR3 region has 15 residues. The CDR3 bases are TGCGCCAGCAGTGAGTCCCAGGGTAATGCCGGGGAGCTGTTTTTT. It yields the protein CASSESQGNAGELFF.

V and J are TRBV7-8 and TRBJ2-5; no definite D call. The CDR3 has 11 amino acids. V was pared by 5 bases and J by 9 bases, with 10 bases between. Looked up from germline, CDR1 is SGHVS and CDR2 is FQNEAQ. CDR3 nucleotide sequence: TGTGCCAGCAGCGCCACTTGGGCCCAGTACTTC. It is translated as CASSATWAQYF.

The chain couples TRBV7-9 to TRBJ2-5; D tentatively reads TRBD1 or TRBD2 (5 bases each). The germline V gene encodes CDR1 SEHNR and CDR2 FQNEAQ (reference sequence). Trimming left V 5 bases short and J 1 base short, with 14 bases between. The CDR3 contains 15 residues. CDR3: CASSRDGVLQETQYF. CDR3 coding DNA: TGTGCCAGCAGCCGGGACGGAGTTCTCCAAGAGACCCAGTACTTC. Full variable domain (rest looked up from reference TRBV7-9 and TRBJ2-5): DTGVSQNPRHKITKRGQNVTFRCDPISEHNRLYWYRQTLGQGPEFLTYFQNEAQLEKSRLLSDRFSAERPKGSFSTLEIQRTEQGDSAMYLCASSRDGVLQETQYFGPGTRLLVL.